The 18 T cell receptor beta chains presented below share a single source sample, sequenced in a study of control samples from healthy donors and cancer patients. TCRdb keeps only in-frame clones here, not all; method: immunoSEQ multiplex PCR. The sample yields some 73,000 clones, 94% seen once. Sequencing input: blood. These receptors all stem from a woman aged 40 to 50 in good health.

V usage is TRBV6-6 and J usage is TRBJ1-3; unclear D gene. The V end lost 7 bases, the J end lost 0 bases, and 10 bases lay between the germline ends. Germline V CDR1 and CDR2: MNHNY, SVGAGI (reference sequence). The CDR3 has 14 residues. CDR3 nucleotide sequence: TGTGCCAGCACCCCGAGGCCCTCTGGAAACACCATATATTTT. Translated: CASTPRPSGNTIYF.

V usage is TRBV10-3 and J usage is TRBJ2-3, with TRBD2 identical over 11 bases. This CDR3 comprises 18 residues. Germline CDR1 reads ENHRY; CDR2 reads SYGVKD. The J segment lost 5 bases and the V segment lost 6 bases, leaving 16 bases of the junction unmatched. CDR3 DNA sequence: TGTGCCATCAGGGGGAGGGAGACTAGCGGGGACTGGGGAGATACGCAGTATTTT. Translation: CAIRGRETSGDWGDTQYF.

The CDR3 nucleotides read TGTGCCAGCAGGTTTGGTGAGGTCGGCAATCAGCCCCAGCATTTT. As protein: CASRFGEVGNQPQHF. The J gene is TRBJ1-5, the V gene TRBV28; D uncertain. Germline values: CDR1 MDHEN, CDR2 SYDVKM. CDR3 length equals 15 residues. The ends were cut back, 6 bases at V and 2 bases at J, with 14 bases in the middle.

Only a few counts were recorded for this clone. The J gene is TRBJ2-7, the V gene TRBV6-1; 7 nucleotides align to TRBD1. The CDR3 length is 16 residues. The ends lost 0 bases at V and 3 bases at J; junction bases unmatched: 8. CDR1 and CDR2 from the germline V gene are MNHNS and SASEGT. This CDR3 reads CASSEARDSDLYEQYF. For the CDR3, the DNA is TGTGCCAGCAGTGAAGCACGGGACAGTGACCTCTACGAGCAGTACTTC.

The J gene is TRBJ2-3, the V gene TRBV11-2, with 9 bases aligning to TRBD2. This CDR3 has 18 amino acids. Germline CDR1 reads SGHAT; CDR2 reads FQNNGV. With 1 base clipped from V and 5 bases from J, the junction kept 13 bases outside the gene matches. The CDR3 spells CASSLGAVGGGAIDTQYF. For the CDR3, the DNA is TGTGCCAGCAGCTTAGGCGCCGTTGGCGGGGGGGCGATAGATACGCAGTATTTT. The whole variable domain, filled in from reference TRBV11-2 and TRBJ2-3, reads EAGVAQSPRYKIIEKRQSVAFWCNPISGHATLYWYQQILGQGPKLLIQFQNNGVVDDSQLPKDRFSAERLKGVDSTLKIQPAKLEDSAVYLCASSLGAVGGGAIDTQYFGPGTRLTVL.

For this clone: The same CDR3 arises from other DNA sequences in this sample as well. The chain employs TRBV5-1 and TRBJ1-4; no definite D call. Germline CDR1 and CDR2: SGHRS and YFSETQ. The length of the CDR3 is 14 residues. V lost 3 bases and J lost 0, with 6 bases in between. CDR3 sequence: CASSSLATNEKLFF. In DNA form, the CDR3 reads TGCGCCAGCAGCTCGTTGGCAACTAATGAAAAACTGTTTTTT.

The J gene is TRBJ2-6, the V gene TRBV9; no firm D call. Trimming took 4 bases from V and 0 from J, leaving 11 bases between them. The V gene's germline CDR1 is SGDLS and CDR2 YYNGEE. The CDR3 length is 16 residues. As DNA, the CDR3 is TGTGCCAGCAGCTCAACCTTGATCTCTGGGGCCAACGTCCTGACTTTC. Its protein is CASSSTLISGANVLTF. The full variable domain, in which reference TRBV9 and TRBJ2-6 provide the parts outside the CDR3, is DSGVTQTPKHLITATGQRVTLRCSPRSGDLSVYWYQQSLDQGLQFLIQYYNGEERAKGNILERFSAQQFPDLHSELNLSSLELGDSALYFCASSSTLISGANVLTFGAGSRLTVL.

This clone was recorded once. The rearrangement uses TRBV27 and TRBJ1-1; no firm D call. Germline lookup yields CDR1 MNHEY and CDR2 SMNVEV (reference sequence). Trimming removed 0 bases from V and 4 bases from J, with 12 bases in between. The CDR3 runs 15 residues. For the CDR3, the DNA is TGTGCCAGCAGTTTATCGGGAGGGATGGGCACTGAAGCTTTCTTT. Protein: CASSLSGGMGTEAFF.

The chain carries TRBV6-1 and TRBJ2-3; D uncertain. Looked up from germline, CDR1 is MNHNS and CDR2 is SASEGT. The CDR3 loop spans 14 amino acids. V lost 2 bases and J 2 bases, leaving 8 bases between the germline ends. The CDR3 loop is CASSELNPTDTQYF. CDR3 nucleotide sequence: TGTGCCAGCAGTGAACTTAACCCCACAGATACGCAGTATTTT.

The chain couples TRBV7-3 to TRBJ2-1; the match to TRBD1 covers 10 bases. J lost 2 bases, V lost 5 bases, and 3 bases had no gene match. Germline V gene lookup returns CDR1 SGHTA and CDR2 FQGTGA. The CDR3 extends over 15 amino acids. The CDR3 here is CASSVDRGPYNEQFF. The CDR3 bases are TGTGCCAGCAGCGTAGACAGGGGGCCCTACAATGAGCAGTTCTTC. Variable domain in full (rest from reference TRBV7-3 and TRBJ2-1): GAGVSQTPSNKVTEKGKYVELRCDPISGHTALYWYRQSLGQGPEFLIYFQGTGAADDSGLPNDRFFAVRPEGSVSTLKIQRTERGDSAVYLCASSVDRGPYNEQFFGPGTRLTVL.

The chain carries TRBV27 and TRBJ2-2; no reliable D call. Germline V lookup: CDR1 MNHEY, CDR2 SMNVEV (reference sequence). The CDR3 runs 13 residues. The germline V and J ends were trimmed by 3 bases and 3 bases, with 5 bases remaining between them. Here the CDR3 DNA reads TGTGCCAGCAGTTTGGGTTACACCGGGGAGCTGTTTTTT. This sequence encodes CASSLGYTGELFF.

The chain joins TRBV7-2 to TRBJ1-1, with D unclear. Trimming took off 0 bases at V and 5 bases at J, with 10 bases between the two ends. The CDR3 has 14 residues. Germline-derived CDR1 and CDR2 are SGHTA and FQGNSA. Written as DNA, the CDR3 is TGTGCCAGCAGCTTAGCAGGCTATTCGACTGAAGCTTTCTTT. This encodes CASSLAGYSTEAFF.

The V and J genes are TRBV11-2 and TRBJ1-1; D gene unclear. CDR1 SGHAT and CDR2 FQNNGV come from the germline V gene. V was trimmed by 3 bases and J by 1 base, leaving 12 bases between them. The CDR3 has 15 amino acids. The CDR3 DNA sequence: TGTGCCAGCAGCTTTAATGCGGCGGGGAACACTGAAGCTTTCTTT. It encodes CASSFNAAGNTEAFF.

V is TRBV5-4 and J is TRBJ2-1; D may be TRBD2 (5 bases). The V gene's germline CDR1 is SGHNT and CDR2 YYREEE (reference sequence). This CDR3 region has 15 residues. Deletions cut 10 bases from V and 1 base from J, with 18 bases between. CDR3 bases: TGTGCCTTCTCCGCCGTCGGGGTTTCCTACAATGAGCAGTTCTTC. Encoded protein: CAFSAVGVSYNEQFF.

This clone occurred once. The rearrangement uses TRBV5-4 and TRBJ1-1; weak D call: TRBD1 (6 bases). Trimming removed 4 bases at V and 1 base at J, with 14 bases between. This CDR3 comprises 15 residues. Germline V gene data show CDR1 as SGHNT and CDR2 as YYREEE (reference sequence). CDR3 amino acids: CASSGGTFRNTEAFF. DNA of the CDR3: TGTGCCAGCAGCGGGGGGACATTTAGGAACACTGAAGCTTTCTTT.

A single count supports this clone. The chain couples TRBV6-1 to TRBJ1-5, with D possibly TRBD1 on 5 matching bases. Germline V gene sequence: CDR1 MNHNS, CDR2 SASEGT. The ends were cut back, 1 base at V and 5 bases at J, with 24 bases in the middle. The CDR3 has 19 residues. CDR3 region: CASSEGSVRGYDPYQPQHF. The CDR3 DNA is TGTGCCAGCAGTGAAGGTTCTGTTCGGGGGTACGACCCTTATCAGCCCCAGCATTTT.

The CDR3 bases are TGTGCCAGTAGCAGTATAGAGCAGAGGGCAGACAATGAGCAGTTCTTC. Its translation is CASSSIEQRADNEQFF. The chain employs TRBV19 and TRBJ2-1; TRBD2 is a possible D gene (5 bases). Trimming stripped 6 bases from V and 5 bases from J, with 20 bases between. From germline, CDR1 is LNHDA and CDR2 SQIVND (reference sequence). CDR3 length equals 16 residues.

The J gene is TRBJ1-5, the V gene TRBV15, with D tentatively TRBD1 (5 bases). The germline CDR1 and CDR2 sequences are LNHNV and YYDKDF (reference sequence). V was shortened by 0 bases and J by 5 bases, with 14 bases between the two germline ends. The CDR3 has 16 residues. This CDR3 reads CATSRDKAGTYQPQHF. CDR3 nucleotide sequence: TGTGCCACCAGCAGAGATAAGGCAGGGACCTATCAGCCCCAGCATTTT.